The source of this T cell receptor beta chain is a study of T cell changes during pregnancy in multiple sclerosis. Clones were sequenced by immunoSEQ multiplex PCR, and TCRdb holds only the in-frame ones, with some missing. The sample lists roughly 61,000 clones; around 93% were seen once. Germline trimming cut 6 bases from V and 5 bases from J; bases unmatched to any gene: 10. Per germline, CDR1 MNHNY and CDR2 SVGAGI (reference sequence). This CDR3 has 15 amino acids. The origin of this receptor is a female donor with multiple sclerosis, enrolled in a pregnancy study. V usage is TRBV6-6 and J usage is TRBJ2-7, with 10 bases fitting TRBD1. The sequencing here drew on peripheral blood, taken after pregnancy. The CDR3 sequence is CASREAGTGAHEQYF. Here the CDR3 DNA reads TGTGCCAGCAGGGAGGCCGGGACAGGGGCTCACGAGCAGTACTTC.